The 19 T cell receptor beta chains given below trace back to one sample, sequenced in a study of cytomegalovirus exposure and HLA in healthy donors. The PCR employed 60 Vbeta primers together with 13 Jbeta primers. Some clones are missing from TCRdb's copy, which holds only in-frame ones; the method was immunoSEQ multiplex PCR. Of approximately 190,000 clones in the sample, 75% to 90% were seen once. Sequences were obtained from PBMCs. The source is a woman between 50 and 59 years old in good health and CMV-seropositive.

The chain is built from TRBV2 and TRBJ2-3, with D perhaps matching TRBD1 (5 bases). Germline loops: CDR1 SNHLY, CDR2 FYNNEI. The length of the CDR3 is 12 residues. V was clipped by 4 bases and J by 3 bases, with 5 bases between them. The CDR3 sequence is CASSGQTDTQYF. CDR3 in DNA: TGTGCCAGCAGTGGACAGACAGATACGCAGTATTTT.

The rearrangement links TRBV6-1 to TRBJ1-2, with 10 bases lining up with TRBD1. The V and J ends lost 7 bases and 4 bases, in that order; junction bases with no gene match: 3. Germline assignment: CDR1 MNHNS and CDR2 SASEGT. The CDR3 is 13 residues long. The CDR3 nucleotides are TGTGCCAGCACCCGGACAGGGGGCTATGGCTACACCTTC. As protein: CASTRTGGYGYTF.

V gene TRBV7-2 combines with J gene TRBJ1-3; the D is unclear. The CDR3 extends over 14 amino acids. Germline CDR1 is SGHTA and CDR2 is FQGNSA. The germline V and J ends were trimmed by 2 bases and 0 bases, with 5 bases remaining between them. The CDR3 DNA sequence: TGTGCCAGCAGCTTATCACTCTCTGGAAACACCATATATTTT. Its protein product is CASSLSLSGNTIYF.

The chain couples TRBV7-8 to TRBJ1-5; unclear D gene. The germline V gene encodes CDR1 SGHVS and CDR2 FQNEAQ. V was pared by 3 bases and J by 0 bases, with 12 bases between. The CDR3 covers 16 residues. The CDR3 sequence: CASSFAAKDSNQPQHF. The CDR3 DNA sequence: TGTGCCAGCAGCTTCGCAGCGAAAGATAGCAATCAGCCCCAGCATTTT.

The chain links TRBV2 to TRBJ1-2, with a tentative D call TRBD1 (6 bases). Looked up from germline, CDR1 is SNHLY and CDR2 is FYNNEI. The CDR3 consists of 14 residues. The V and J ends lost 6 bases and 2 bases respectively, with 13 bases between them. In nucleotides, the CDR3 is TGTGCCAGCAGGGACAGCATACCAAACTATGGCTACACCTTC. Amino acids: CASRDSIPNYGYTF.

CDR3 coding DNA: TGTGCCAGCAGTTTAGAGGTATATGGCTACACCTTC. This codes for CASSLEVYGYTF. V usage is TRBV28 and J usage is TRBJ1-2; D unclear. Trimming cost V 2 bases and J 5 bases, with 6 bases left between them. This CDR3 is built from 12 residues. Germline V gene data show CDR1 as MDHEN and CDR2 as SYDVKM.

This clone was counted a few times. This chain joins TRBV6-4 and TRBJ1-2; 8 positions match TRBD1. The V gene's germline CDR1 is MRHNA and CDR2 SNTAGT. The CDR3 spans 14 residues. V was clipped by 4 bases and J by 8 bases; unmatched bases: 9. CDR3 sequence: CASSVLGQGGGYTF. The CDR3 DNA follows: TGTGCCAGCAGTGTTCTAGGACAGGGCGGCGGCTACACCTTC.

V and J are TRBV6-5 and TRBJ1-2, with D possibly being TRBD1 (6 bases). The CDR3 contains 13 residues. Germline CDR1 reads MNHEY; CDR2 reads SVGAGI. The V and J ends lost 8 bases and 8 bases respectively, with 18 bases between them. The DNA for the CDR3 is TGTGCCAGCCTGGGGGCCGGACAATTCGGCTACACCTTC. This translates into CASLGAGQFGYTF.

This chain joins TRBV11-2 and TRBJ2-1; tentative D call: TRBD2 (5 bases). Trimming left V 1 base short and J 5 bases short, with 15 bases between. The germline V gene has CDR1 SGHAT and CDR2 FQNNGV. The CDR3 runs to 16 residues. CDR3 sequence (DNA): TGTGCCAGCAGCTTAGCATCCACACGGGGAAACAATGAGCAGTTCTTC. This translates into CASSLASTRGNNEQFF.

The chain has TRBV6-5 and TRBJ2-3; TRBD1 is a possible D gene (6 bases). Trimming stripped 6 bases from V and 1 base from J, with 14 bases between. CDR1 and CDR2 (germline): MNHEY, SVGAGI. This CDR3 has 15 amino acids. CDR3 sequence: CASRPRAGGTDTQYF. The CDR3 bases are TGTGCCAGCAGACCCCGGGCAGGGGGCACAGATACGCAGTATTTT.

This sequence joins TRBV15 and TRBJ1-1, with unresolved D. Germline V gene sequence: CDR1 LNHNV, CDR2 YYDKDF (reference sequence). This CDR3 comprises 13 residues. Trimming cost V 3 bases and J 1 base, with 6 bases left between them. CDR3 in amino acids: CATSRRQNTEAFF. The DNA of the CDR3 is TGTGCCACCAGCAGGAGACAGAACACTGAAGCTTTCTTT.

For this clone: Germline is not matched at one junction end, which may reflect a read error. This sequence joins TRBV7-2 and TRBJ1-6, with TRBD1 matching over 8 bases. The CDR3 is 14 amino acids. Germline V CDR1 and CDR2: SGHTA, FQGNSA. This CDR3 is CASSLGRDRSPLHF. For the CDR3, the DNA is TGTGCCAGCAGTTTAGGGCGGGACAGGTCACCCCTCCACTTT. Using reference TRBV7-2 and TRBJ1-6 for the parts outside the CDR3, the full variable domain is GAGVSQSPSNKVTEKGKDVELRCDPISGHTALYWYRQSLGQGLEFLIYFQGNSAPDKSGLPSDRFSAERTGGSVSTLTIQRTQQEDSAVYLCASSLGRDRSPLHFGNGTRLTVT.

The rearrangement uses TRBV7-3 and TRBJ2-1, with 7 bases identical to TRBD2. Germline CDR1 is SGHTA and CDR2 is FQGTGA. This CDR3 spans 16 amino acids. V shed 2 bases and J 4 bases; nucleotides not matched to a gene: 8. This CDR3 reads CASSLGGGANYNEQFF. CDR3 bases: TGTGCCAGCAGCTTAGGGGGAGGGGCAAATTACAATGAGCAGTTCTTC.

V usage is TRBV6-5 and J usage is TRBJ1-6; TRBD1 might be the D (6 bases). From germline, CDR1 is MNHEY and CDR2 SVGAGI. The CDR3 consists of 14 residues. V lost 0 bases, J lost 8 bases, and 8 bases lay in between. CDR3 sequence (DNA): TGTGCCAGCAGTTACTCGAACAGGGATTCACCCCTCCACTTT. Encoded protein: CASSYSNRDSPLHF.

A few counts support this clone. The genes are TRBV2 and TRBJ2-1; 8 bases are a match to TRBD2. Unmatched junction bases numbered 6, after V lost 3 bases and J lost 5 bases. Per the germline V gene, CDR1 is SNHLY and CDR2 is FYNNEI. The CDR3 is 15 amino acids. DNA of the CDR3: TGTGCCAGCAGTGACGGGGGGGTTGCCCACAATGAGCAGTTCTTC. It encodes CASSDGGVAHNEQFF.

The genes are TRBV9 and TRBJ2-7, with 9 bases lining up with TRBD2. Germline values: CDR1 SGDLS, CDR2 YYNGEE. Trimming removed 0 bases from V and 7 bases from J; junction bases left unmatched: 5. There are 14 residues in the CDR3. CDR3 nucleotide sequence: TGTGCCAGCAGCGTAGAAGCGGGGGGCGGAGAGCAGTACTTC. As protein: CASSVEAGGGEQYF.

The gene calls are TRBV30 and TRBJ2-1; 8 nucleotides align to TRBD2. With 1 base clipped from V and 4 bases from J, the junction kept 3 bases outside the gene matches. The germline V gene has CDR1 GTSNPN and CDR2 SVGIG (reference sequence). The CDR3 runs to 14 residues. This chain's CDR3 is CAWSASGGYNEQFF. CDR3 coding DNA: TGTGCCTGGAGTGCAAGCGGGGGTTACAATGAGCAGTTCTTC.

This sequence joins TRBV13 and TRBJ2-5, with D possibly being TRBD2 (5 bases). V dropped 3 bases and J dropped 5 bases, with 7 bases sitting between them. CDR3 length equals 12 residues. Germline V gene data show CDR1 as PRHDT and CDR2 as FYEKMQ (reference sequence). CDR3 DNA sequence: TGTGCCAGCAGCTTGAGAGGGGAGACCCAGTACTTC. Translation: CASSLRGETQYF. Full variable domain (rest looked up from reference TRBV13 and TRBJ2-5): AAGVIQSPRHLIKEKRETATLKCYPIPRHDTVYWYQQGPGQDPQFLISFYEKMQSDKGSIPDRFSAQQFSDYHSELNMSSLELGDSALYFCASSLRGETQYFGPGTRLLVL.

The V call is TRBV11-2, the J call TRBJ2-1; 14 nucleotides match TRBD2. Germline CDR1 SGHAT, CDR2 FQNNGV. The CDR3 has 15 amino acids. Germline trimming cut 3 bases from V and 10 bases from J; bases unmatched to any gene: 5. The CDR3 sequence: CASSFRTSGGYEQFF. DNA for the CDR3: TGTGCCAGCAGCTTCAGGACTAGCGGGGGGTACGAGCAGTTCTTC.